This TCR beta chain appears in the sequencing data of a study of neurological immune-mediated disorders. Study-wide results and limits: When repertoires were grouped phylogenetically, those of 18 of 34 multiple sclerosis patients fell into one related-CDR3 cluster, a possible signature.

TCRdb ran MiXCR on the 5' RACE reads and lists one entry per CDR3 protein. This repertoire shows about 87,000 distinct CDR3 sequences, around 3.5% found once; its top ten account for 2.9%. This clonotype has a count of ten or more. The antigen is unknown. V trimming: 5 bases; J trimming: 6 bases; junction bases outside the gene matches: 3. This CDR3 has 14 residues. Germline V lookup: CDR1 DFQATT, CDR2 SNEGSKA (reference sequence). The TCR was taken from a woman in her fifties or sixties with multiple sclerosis. This sequence joins TRBV20-1 and TRBJ2-1; 14 bases are shared with TRBD2. The sample taken for sequencing was PBMCs. The CDR3 reads CSAGTSGGFNEQFF. CDR3 sequence (DNA): TGCAGTGCTGGGACTAGCGGGGGCTTCAATGAGCAGTTCTTC.